This T cell receptor (beta chain) appears in the sequencing data of a study of T cells in Graves' hyperthyroidism and ophthalmopathy. As for the study in general: Blood from the periphery was taken at initial diagnosis, before any treatment.

Newly diagnosed hyperthyroidism, duration under 2 months, in patients aged 18 to 65. Predating any ophthalmopathy symptoms, the blood sample was taken at first hyperthyroidism diagnosis. This clonotype was seen only once. Its antigen is still unknown. Germline V gene lookup returns CDR1 MNHEY and CDR2 SVGEGT. V was pared by 6 bases and J by 7 bases, with 5 bases of the junction left unmatched. This CDR3 contains 13 residues. Study-wide results and caveats: Ophthalmopathy was model-predicted a median roughly 6.5 months pre-onset.

RNA transcripts provided the source from which TCR beta CDR3 regions were amplified. An initial round of RT-PCR targeting the TCR CDR3 relied on the HTBI primer set. TCRdb redid the calling of the multiplex PCR reads with MiXCR, one entry per CDR3 protein. The profile shows under 350,000 distinct CDR3 sequences, less than 30% of them singletons. Sequenced material: blood. V gene TRBV6-2 or TRBV6-3 combines with J gene TRBJ2-7, with 11 bases aligning to TRBD1. This sequence originates from a man aged 40-55 years with Graves' hyperthyroidism that later progressed to Graves' ophthalmopathy. The CDR3 DNA reads TGTGCCAGCAGCCTGGACAGGGGGCTGGAGCAGTACTTC. Amino acid sequence: CASSLDRGLEQYF.